These 28 T cell receptor beta chains were all obtained from the same sample, sequenced in a study of blood T cell repertoires in COVID-19. The table came from immunoSEQ multiplex PCR; TCRdb's copy has only in-frame clones and leaves some out. The data show about 36,000 clones, 81% seen once. Sequencing input: peripheral blood. The receptors stem from a human donor in a cohort sampled during active or convalescent COVID-19. The donor label of this sample is uncertain.

The chain employs TRBV24-1 and TRBJ2-1; 10 positions agree with TRBD1. CDR3 length: 16 residues. The trim removed 3 bases at V and 5 bases at J, leaving 6 bases unmatched. Germline lookup yields CDR1 KGHDR and CDR2 SFDVKD. Here the CDR3 DNA reads TGTGCCACCAGTGATCCGGGACAGGGGCAGAACAATGAGCAGTTCTTC. It specifies CATSDPGQGQNNEQFF.

The chain is built from TRBV19 and TRBJ2-7, with 11 bases that match TRBD2. The CDR3 has 15 amino acids. The trim removed 5 bases at V and 4 bases at J, leaving 7 bases unmatched. Germline CDR1 and CDR2: LNHDA and SQIVND (reference sequence). DNA for the CDR3: TGTGCCAGTAGTGTGACTAGCGGGACTGAGTACGAGCAGTACTTC. It specifies CASSVTSGTEYEQYF. Drawing the rest from reference TRBV19 and TRBJ2-7, the complete variable domain is DGGITQSPKYLFRKEGQNVTLSCEQNLNHDAMYWYRQDPGQGLRLIYYSQIVNDFQKGDIAEGYSVSREKKESFPLTVTSAQKNPTAFYLCASSVTSGTEYEQYFGPGTRLTVT.

The chain has TRBV11-2 and TRBJ1-2; D uncertain. This CDR3 spans 16 amino acids. Trimming cost V 1 base and J 8 bases, with 20 bases left between them. From germline, CDR1 is SGHAT and CDR2 FQNNGV. The CDR3 protein is CASSLGIMGRSGGYTF. DNA for the CDR3: TGTGCCAGCAGCTTAGGGATTATGGGCAGAAGTGGCGGCTACACCTTC. Drawing the rest from reference TRBV11-2 and TRBJ1-2, the complete variable domain is EAGVAQSPRYKIIEKRQSVAFWCNPISGHATLYWYQQILGQGPKLLIQFQNNGVVDDSQLPKDRFSAERLKGVDSTLKIQPAKLEDSAVYLCASSLGIMGRSGGYTFGSGTRLTVV.

Points on this clone: The sample carries other DNA sequences with the same CDR3. The chain recombines TRBV24-1 with TRBJ2-5; 7 nucleotides line up with TRBD2. V lost 4 bases and J lost 1; bases outside the gene matches: 5. Germline V gene lookup returns CDR1 KGHDR and CDR2 SFDVKD. CDR3 size: 15 residues. CDR3 amino acids: CATSDPGLPQETQYF. DNA of the CDR3: TGTGCCACCAGTGACCCGGGACTACCCCAAGAGACCCAGTACTTC.

The chain has TRBV27 and TRBJ1-1; D gene ambiguous. Germline values: CDR1 MNHEY, CDR2 SMNVEV (reference sequence). The V end lost 7 bases, the J end lost 8 bases, and 5 bases lay between the germline ends. CDR3 size: 9 residues. The DNA for the CDR3 is TGTGCCAGCATCCCAGAAGCTTTCTTT. It translates to CASIPEAFF.

The chain couples TRBV6-5 to TRBJ2-6; possible D gene TRBD2, 5 bases. Germline lookup yields CDR1 MNHEY and CDR2 SVGAGI. The CDR3 sequence is 15 residues long. The V end lost 6 bases, the J end lost 0 bases, and 9 bases lay between the germline ends. CDR3 region: CASSGLRSGANVLTF. The CDR3 DNA reads TGTGCCAGCAGCGGACTTCGCTCTGGGGCCAACGTCCTGACTTTC.

This rearrangement joins TRBV6-5 to TRBJ2-3; 13 bases line up with TRBD2. V trimming: 6 bases; J trimming: 2 bases; junction bases outside the gene matches: 2. CDR3 length: 15 residues. CDR1 and CDR2 (germline): MNHEY, SVGAGI. The CDR3 region has the DNA TGTGCCAGCAGACTAGCGGGAGGGTACACAGATACGCAGTATTTT. Translation: CASRLAGGYTDTQYF.

This clone showed up many times. V gene TRBV7-3 combines with J gene TRBJ2-1, with a possible D match to TRBD2 (6 bases). The CDR3 is 14 amino acids. V was trimmed by 0 bases and J by 7 bases, leaving 10 bases between them. Germline V gene sequence: CDR1 SGHTA, CDR2 FQGTGA. CDR3 coding DNA: TGTGCCAGCAGCTTAACACATGGACTAAATGAGCAGTTCTTC. Protein sequence: CASSLTHGLNEQFF.

This clone came up many times. This chain connects TRBV25-1 to TRBJ2-5; 8 bases are shared with TRBD1. Germline trimming cut 2 bases from V and 4 bases from J; bases unmatched to any gene: 0. Looked up from germline, CDR1 is MGHDK and CDR2 is SYGVNS. This CDR3 has 13 amino acids. CDR3 residues: CASSEDRGETQYF. CDR3 in DNA: TGTGCCAGCAGTGAAGACAGGGGAGAGACCCAGTACTTC.

This clone was seen a few times. This chain uses TRBV5-4 with TRBJ2-2; a possible D gene is TRBD2 (6 bases). V was pared by 2 bases and J by 1 base, with 9 bases between. The length of the CDR3 is 15 residues. CDR1 SGHNT and CDR2 YYREEE come from the germline V gene (reference sequence). CDR3 amino acids: CASSLPGVNTGELFF. CDR3 sequence (DNA): TGTGCCAGCAGCTTACCGGGAGTGAACACCGGGGAGCTGTTTTTT.

This clone appeared a few times. This chain connects TRBV9 to TRBJ2-2, with TRBD1 identical over 8 bases. Trimming cost V 0 bases and J 5 bases; bases outside gene matches: 3. The germline CDR1 and CDR2 sequences are SGDLS and YYNGEE. The CDR3 totals 15 residues. The CDR3 region has the DNA TGTGCCAGCAGCGTAGGTCAGGGGGCGACCGGGGAGCTGTTTTTT. It translates to CASSVGQGATGELFF.

The chain employs TRBV29-1 and TRBJ2-7, with a weak D call TRBD2 (6 bases). The CDR3 spans 13 residues. V lost 4 bases to trimming and J lost 1 base, with 11 bases between them. Germline V gene lookup returns CDR1 SQVTM and CDR2 ANQGSEA. The DNA of the CDR3 is TGCAGCGTTGCTCGGGGAGGTTCCTACGAGCAGTACTTC. Encoded protein: CSVARGGSYEQYF.

The chain carries TRBV30 and TRBJ1-2, with 12 bases that match TRBD1. This CDR3 is 13 amino acids long. V was clipped by 7 bases and J by 8 bases; unmatched bases: 8. Looked up from germline, CDR1 is GTSNPN and CDR2 is SVGIG (reference sequence). The DNA for the CDR3 is TGTGCCTATTGGACGGGGACAGGGGGCGGCTACACCTTC. It translates to CAYWTGTGGGYTF.

Of note for this clone: Its ends do not fully match the called genes, so a read error is possible. The chain combines TRBV6-1 with TRBJ2-1; perhaps TRBD1 as D (5 bases). Looked up from germline, CDR1 is MNHNS and CDR2 is SASEGT. The CDR3 has 17 residues. Here the CDR3 reads CASGDNERTIYANEQFF. The CDR3 bases are TGTGCCAGCGGTGATAATGAAAGGACAATATACGCGAATGAGCAGTTCTTC.

The table lists this clone with a few counts. The rearrangement joins TRBV6-5 to TRBJ2-7, with 10 nucleotides matching TRBD2. CDR3 size: 13 residues. J lost 4 bases, V lost 6 bases, and 3 bases had no gene match. In germline, CDR1 is MNHEY, CDR2 SVGAGI. Written as DNA, the CDR3 is TGTGCCAGCAGCCTAGCGGGGGTTTACGAGCAGTACTTC. It specifies CASSLAGVYEQYF.

There are many counts of this clone. The J gene is TRBJ2-7, the V gene TRBV6-5, with a weak D call TRBD2 (6 bases). V lost 1 base and J lost 4, with 14 bases in between. From germline, CDR1 is MNHEY and CDR2 SVGAGI. The CDR3 extends over 15 amino acids. CDR3 protein: CASSYYPGSGYEQYF. Here the CDR3 DNA reads TGTGCCAGCAGTTACTATCCCGGGAGTGGGTACGAGCAGTACTTC.

The chain joins TRBV7-6 to TRBJ1-1; D possibly corresponds to TRBD1 (6 bases). Germline-derived CDR1 and CDR2 are SGHVS and FNYEAQ. This CDR3 is built from 16 residues. V lost 3 bases and J 5 bases, leaving 19 bases between the germline ends. CDR3: CASSLGPWGGGTEAFF. CDR3 nucleotide sequence: TGTGCCAGCAGCTTGGGGCCCTGGGGAGGGGGGACTGAAGCTTTCTTT.

The chain employs TRBV9 and TRBJ1-1; 10 nucleotides match TRBD1. This CDR3 spans 16 amino acids. Trimming cost V 4 bases and J 3 bases; bases outside gene matches: 9. Looked up from germline, CDR1 is SGDLS and CDR2 is YYNGEE. This CDR3 reads CASSPRTGGLDTEAFF. As DNA, the CDR3 is TGTGCCAGCAGCCCCCGGACAGGGGGATTGGACACTGAAGCTTTCTTT.

V and J are TRBV14 and TRBJ2-5; TRBD1 matches 7 bases. Germline V lookup: CDR1 SGHDN, CDR2 FVKESK. The CDR3 length is 15 residues. V trimming: 0 bases; J trimming: 4 bases; junction bases outside the gene matches: 5. Here the CDR3 reads CASSQDRGGIETQYF. CDR3 nucleotides: TGTGCCAGCAGCCAAGATAGAGGGGGCATAGAGACCCAGTACTTC.

The rearrangement joins TRBV7-9 to TRBJ2-7; TRBD1 matches at 10 bases. V was clipped by 7 bases and J by 4 bases; unmatched bases: 4. Germline values: CDR1 SEHNR, CDR2 FQNEAQ (reference sequence). The CDR3 runs 13 residues. CDR3 loop: CASNAGQGYEQYF. In DNA, the CDR3 is TGTGCCAGCAATGCGGGACAGGGGTACGAGCAGTACTTC. The full variable domain, rest sourced from reference TRBV7-9 and TRBJ2-7, is DTGVSQNPRHKITKRGQNVTFRCDPISEHNRLYWYRQTLGQGPEFLTYFQNEAQLEKSRLLSDRFSAERPKGSFSTLEIQRTEQGDSAMYLCASNAGQGYEQYFGPGTRLTVT.

The chain is built from TRBV11-3 and TRBJ2-1, with D unclear. Germline V gene lookup returns CDR1 SGHNT and CDR2 YENEEA. The V and J ends lost 3 bases and 10 bases respectively, with 13 bases between them. The CDR3 consists of 13 residues. This CDR3 reads CASSLSGTEEQFF. The CDR3 DNA reads TGTGCCAGCAGCTTGAGTGGTACTGAAGAGCAGTTCTTC.

The J gene is TRBJ1-4, the V gene TRBV7-8; 7 bases line up with TRBD1. The germline V gene encodes CDR1 SGHVS and CDR2 FQNEAQ. V shed 5 bases, J shed 8 bases, and the junction held 11 bases outside the gene matches. This CDR3 has 15 residues. In DNA, the CDR3 is TGTGCCAGCAGCCGTTCAGGGGGTGTACGGGAAAAACTGTTTTTT. Its protein product is CASSRSGGVREKLFF.

This clone appeared a few times. This chain uses TRBV7-9 with TRBJ2-2, with 8 bases aligning to TRBD2. The germline gives CDR1 SEHNR, CDR2 FQNEAQ (reference sequence). The CDR3 is 15 residues long. The V segment lost 4 bases and the J segment 7 bases; nucleotides outside the gene matches: 8. CDR3 nucleotides: TGTGCCAGCAGCTGGACGGGGGGGCTCGGCGGGGAGCTGTTTTTT. Its protein is CASSWTGGLGGELFF.

The chain combines TRBV7-8 with TRBJ2-4; D remains ambiguous. This CDR3 is built from 14 residues. The V gene's germline CDR1 is SGHVS and CDR2 FQNEAQ. Between the trimmed V and J ends, which lost 4 bases and 6 bases, there was a span of 13 bases. The CDR3 reads CASSSKASVNIQYF. CDR3 nucleotides: TGTGCCAGCAGCTCAAAAGCGTCAGTAAACATTCAGTACTTC.

This rearrangement joins TRBV3-1 (or the pseudogene TRBV3-2) to TRBJ1-3; D possibly corresponds to TRBD1 (5 bases). The CDR3 spans 12 residues. Trimming left V 0 bases short and J 12 bases short, with 9 bases between. CDR1 and CDR2 from the germline V gene are LGHDT and YNNKEL (reference sequence). The CDR3 nucleotides are TGTGCCAGCAGCCAAGATGGGGCAGTCATATATTTT. Translation gives CASSQDGAVIYF.

The chain is built from TRBV4-2 and TRBJ1-1; 7 positions agree with TRBD1. V shed 0 bases, J shed 4 bases, and the junction held 11 bases outside the gene matches. The CDR3 runs 17 residues. Germline V gene sequence: CDR1 LGHNA, CDR2 YNFKEQ. The CDR3 DNA reads TGTGCCAGCAGCCAAGATCCCGGGGAGACAGGGACCACTGAAGCTTTCTTT. Translation: CASSQDPGETGTTEAFF.

The V and J genes are TRBV19 and TRBJ1-5; 9 bases line up with TRBD1. This CDR3 comprises 15 residues. J was trimmed by 4 bases and V by 5 bases; bases with no gene match: 6. Germline CDR1 LNHDA, CDR2 SQIVND (reference sequence). CDR3 residues: CASSAGTGKNQPQHF. CDR3 nucleotide sequence: TGTGCCAGTAGTGCCGGGACAGGGAAAAATCAGCCCCAGCATTTT.

This clone was seen a few times. This chain connects TRBV19 to TRBJ1-3; D not resolved. Germline V lookup: CDR1 LNHDA, CDR2 SQIVND (reference sequence). The CDR3 runs 13 residues. V lost 0 bases, J lost 10 bases, and 10 bases lay in between. In DNA, the CDR3 is TGTGCCAGTAGTATAGATCTGGGCGGGACCATATATTTT. It translates to CASSIDLGGTIYF.